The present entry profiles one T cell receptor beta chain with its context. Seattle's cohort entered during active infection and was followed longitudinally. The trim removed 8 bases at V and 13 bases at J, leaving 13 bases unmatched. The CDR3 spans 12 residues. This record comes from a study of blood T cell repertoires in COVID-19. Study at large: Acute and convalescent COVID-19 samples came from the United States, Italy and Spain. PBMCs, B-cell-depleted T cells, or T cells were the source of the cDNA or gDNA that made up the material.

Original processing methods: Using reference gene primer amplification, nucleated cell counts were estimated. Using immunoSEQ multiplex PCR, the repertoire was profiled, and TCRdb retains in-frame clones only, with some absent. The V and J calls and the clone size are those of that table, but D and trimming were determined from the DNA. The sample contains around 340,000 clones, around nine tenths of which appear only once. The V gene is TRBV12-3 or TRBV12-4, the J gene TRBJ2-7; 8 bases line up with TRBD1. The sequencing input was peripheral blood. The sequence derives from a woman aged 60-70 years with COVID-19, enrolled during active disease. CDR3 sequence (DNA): TGTGCCAGCGGAAAAGCCGGGACAGGCGGCTACTTC. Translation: CASGKAGTGGYF.